These 18 T cell receptor beta chains originate from one sample sequenced in a study of cytomegalovirus exposure and HLA in healthy donors. The PCR had 60 Vbeta and 13 Jbeta primers. Method: immunoSEQ multiplex PCR; TCRdb's copy keeps in-frame clones and lacks some. The table records roughly 100,000 clones, 79% of them present only once. The sample taken for sequencing was PBMCs. These receptors came from a middle-aged woman in good health and CMV-seronegative.

The chain is built from TRBV10-3 and TRBJ1-6; TRBD1 aligns across 9 bases. Germline-derived CDR1 and CDR2 are ENHRY and SYGVKD. The CDR3 spans 15 residues. With 7 bases clipped from V and 7 bases from J, the junction kept 8 bases outside the gene matches. In nucleotides, the CDR3 is TGTGCCATCAAAGGGACAGGGATGAGAAATTCACCCCTCCACTTT. Protein product: CAIKGTGMRNSPLHF.

V and J are TRBV5-4 and TRBJ1-2; D not certain. The CDR3 sequence is 13 residues long. V was pared by 1 base and J by 5 bases, with 9 bases between. Germline V lookup: CDR1 SGHNT, CDR2 YYREEE (reference sequence). The CDR3 nucleotides read TGTGCCAGCAGCTTGTACTCGGTATATGGCTACACCTTC. Amino acid sequence: CASSLYSVYGYTF.

The CDR3 spells CASSPRQTHPSYEQYF. For the CDR3, the DNA is TGTGCCAGCAGCCCCCGACAAACACACCCATCCTACGAGCAGTACTTC. The V gene is TRBV5-8, the J gene TRBJ2-7; D remains unclear. Deletions cut 4 bases from V and 1 base from J, with 18 bases between. This CDR3 has 16 residues. Germline V gene lookup returns CDR1 SGHTS and CDR2 YDEGEE.

J is TRBJ1-6 and V is TRBV9; TRBD1 is a possible D gene (6 bases). The CDR3 is made up of 13 amino acids. With 5 bases removed from V and 5 bases from J, the gap between germline ends came to 8 bases. CDR1 and CDR2 (germline): SGDLS, YYNGEE. The CDR3 DNA follows: TGTGCCAGCAGGACAGGAAATAATTCACCCCTCCACTTT. Its translation is CASRTGNNSPLHF.

The chain has TRBV29-1 and TRBJ2-1, with 15 bases identical to TRBD2. CDR3 length: 17 residues. From germline, CDR1 is SQVTM and CDR2 ANQGSEA. With V trimmed by 4 bases and J by 6 bases, 10 bases remained unmatched. In DNA form, the CDR3 reads TGCAGCGTTGTAGGGCGGACTAGCGGGAGGGGAAGCAATGAGCAGTTCTTC. Protein: CSVVGRTSGRGSNEQFF.

The rearrangement links TRBV30 to TRBJ1-5; 10 bases align to TRBD1. V was pared by 3 bases and J by 4 bases, with 6 bases of the junction left unmatched. The germline gives CDR1 GTSNPN, CDR2 SVGIG (reference sequence). The CDR3 consists of 15 residues. In DNA form, the CDR3 reads TGTGCCTGGAGCCTCCCGGGACAGGGGAATCAGCCCCAGCATTTT. It is translated as CAWSLPGQGNQPQHF. Full variable domain (outside the CDR3, taken from reference TRBV30 and TRBJ1-5): SQTIHQWPATLVQPVGSPLSLECTVEGTSNPNLYWYRQAAGRGLQLLFYSVGIGQISSEVPQNLSASRPQDRQFILSSKKLLLSDSGFYLCAWSLPGQGNQPQHFGDGTRLSIL.

This rearrangement joins TRBV5-6 to TRBJ1-1; D is unclear. Germline CDR1 SGHDT, CDR2 YYEEEE. CDR3 length: 13 residues. The ends were cut back, 0 bases at V and 1 base at J, with 4 bases in the middle. The CDR3 sequence is CASSLDQNTEAFF. The DNA for the CDR3 is TGTGCCAGCAGCTTGGATCAGAACACTGAAGCTTTCTTT.

The genes are TRBV7-9 and TRBJ1-1; D possibly corresponds to TRBD1 (5 bases). The length of the CDR3 is 12 residues. Germline CDR1 and CDR2: SEHNR and FQNEAQ (reference sequence). The V gene lost 1 base and the J gene lost 8 bases, with 8 bases spanning the gap. The CDR3 region is CASSLEDIEAFF. The CDR3 coding sequence is TGTGCCAGCAGCTTAGAGGACATCGAAGCTTTCTTT.

The J gene is TRBJ1-5, the V gene TRBV28; the D is unclear. The CDR3 has 15 amino acids. With 3 bases removed from V and 0 bases from J, the gap between germline ends came to 9 bases. The germline CDR1 and CDR2 sequences are MDHEN and SYDVKM. The CDR3, as DNA: TGTGCCAGCAGTTTGAGGGATTATAGCAATCAGCCCCAGCATTTT. The encoded protein is CASSLRDYSNQPQHF.

This clone was observed once. This rearrangement joins TRBV19 to TRBJ2-1; 9 bases map to TRBD1. The ends lost 5 bases at V and 4 bases at J; junction bases unmatched: 9. Germline V gives CDR1 LNHDA, CDR2 SQIVND (reference sequence). This CDR3 is built from 16 residues. This CDR3 reads CASSPIDRGLYNEQFF. CDR3 bases: TGTGCCAGTAGTCCCATCGACAGGGGGTTATACAATGAGCAGTTCTTC.

The chain links TRBV10-3 to TRBJ2-7; 7 nucleotides match TRBD2. CDR1 and CDR2 from the germline V gene are ENHRY and SYGVKD. The length of the CDR3 is 12 residues. The V gene end was trimmed by 10 bases and the J gene end by 2 bases; junction bases not matched to a gene: 5. The CDR3 bases are TGTGCCACCACTAGCGCCACCTACGAGCAGTACTTC. Translating it yields CATTSATYEQYF.

The chain uses TRBV6-1 and TRBJ1-1; TRBD1 might be the D (6 bases). The V gene's germline CDR1 is MNHNS and CDR2 SASEGT. CDR3 length: 15 residues. The CDR3 reads CAVLRFSRGDTEAFF. CDR3 sequence (DNA): TGTGCAGTTTTGCGCTTTAGCAGGGGCGACACTGAAGCTTTCTTT.

The genes are TRBV7-9 and TRBJ1-3; the D gene is possibly TRBD1 (5 bases). The CDR3 loop spans 13 amino acids. CDR1 and CDR2 (germline): SEHNR, FQNEAQ (reference sequence). Trimming took off 7 bases at V and 9 bases at J, with 16 bases between the two ends. CDR3 in amino acids: CASTLGGSRTIYF. CDR3 sequence (DNA): TGTGCCAGCACCCTCGGGGGTTCACGCACCATATATTTT.

This clone was observed a handful of times. J is TRBJ1-1 and V is TRBV28, with D perhaps TRBD1 (6 bases). Deletions cut 2 bases from V and 1 base from J, with 11 bases between. The germline V gene has CDR1 MDHEN and CDR2 SYDVKM. CDR3 size: 15 residues. CDR3 nucleotide sequence: TGTGCCAGCAGTTTACGGGGACATGCGAACACTGAAGCTTTCTTT. Amino acid sequence: CASSLRGHANTEAFF.

This clone was picked up a small number of times. J is TRBJ1-1 and V is TRBV5-1, with 9 bases fitting TRBD1. The germline gives CDR1 SGHRS, CDR2 YFSETQ. The J segment lost 5 bases and the V segment lost 1 base, leaving 9 bases of the junction unmatched. The CDR3 is 16 residues long. The CDR3 sequence: CASSLTGGEGRTEAFF. The CDR3 DNA sequence: TGCGCCAGCAGCTTGACAGGGGGCGAAGGTCGGACTGAAGCTTTCTTT.

This clone has just one count. The chain combines TRBV6-6 with TRBJ1-5, with D possibly matching TRBD1 (6 bases). V lost 2 bases and J 2 bases, leaving 13 bases between the germline ends. Germline V gene sequence: CDR1 MNHNY, CDR2 SVGAGI (reference sequence). The CDR3 extends over 16 amino acids. CDR3 DNA: TGTGCCAGCAGTTACATAGGGGGAGAGGGCAATCAGCCCCAGCATTTT. It yields the protein CASSYIGGEGNQPQHF.

The chain has TRBV5-4 and TRBJ2-7; TRBD1 aligns across 9 bases. Germline CDR1 reads SGHNT; CDR2 reads YYREEE (reference sequence). This CDR3 has 13 amino acids. V was pared by 4 bases and J by 6 bases, with 5 bases of the junction left unmatched. In nucleotides, the CDR3 is TGTGCCAGCAGCCTGGACAGGGGAGTCGAGCAGTACTTC. Amino acid sequence: CASSLDRGVEQYF.

The chain links TRBV6-5 to TRBJ2-7; TRBD2 agrees at 11 bases. The germline gives CDR1 MNHEY, CDR2 SVGAGI. V gave up 7 bases and J gave up 6 bases; unmatched junction bases: 8. The CDR3 is 14 residues long. CDR3: CASTPGLAVSEQYF. CDR3 nucleotide sequence: TGTGCCAGCACCCCGGGACTAGCGGTCTCCGAGCAGTACTTC.